This TCR beta chain was recorded in a study of T cell changes during pregnancy in multiple sclerosis. The CDR3 length is 14 residues. Trimming at V came to 10 bases and at J to 5 bases, leaving 7 bases not matched to a gene. Germline V gives CDR1 LNHNV, CDR2 YYDKDF (reference sequence). Sequenced by immunoSEQ multiplex PCR; TCRdb stores in-frame clones only, minus some. The sample lists around 60,000 clones, roughly 96% seen once, with over 2% in the top ten. The chain has TRBV15 and TRBJ2-1; 11 bases are a match to TRBD2. The starting material was CD8+ T cells from peripheral blood mononuclear cells, obtained after pregnancy. This TCR derives from a female donor with multiple sclerosis, enrolled in a pregnancy study. The CDR3 spells CAIQTSGGNNEQFF. The CDR3 coding sequence is TGTGCCATCCAAACTAGCGGGGGCAACAATGAGCAGTTCTTC.